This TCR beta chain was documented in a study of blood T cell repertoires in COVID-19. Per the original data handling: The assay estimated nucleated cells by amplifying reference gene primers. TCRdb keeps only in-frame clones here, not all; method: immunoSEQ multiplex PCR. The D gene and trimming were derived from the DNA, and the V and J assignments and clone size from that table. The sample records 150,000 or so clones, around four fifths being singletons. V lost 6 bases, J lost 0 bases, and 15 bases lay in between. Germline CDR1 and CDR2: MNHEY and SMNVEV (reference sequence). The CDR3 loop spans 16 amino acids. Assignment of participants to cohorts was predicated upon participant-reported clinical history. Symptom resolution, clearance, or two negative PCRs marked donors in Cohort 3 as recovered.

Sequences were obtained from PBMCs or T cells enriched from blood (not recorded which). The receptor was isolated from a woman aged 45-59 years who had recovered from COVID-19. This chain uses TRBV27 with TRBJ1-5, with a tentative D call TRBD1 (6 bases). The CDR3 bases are TGTGCCAGCAGACCACAGGGTACCGTTAGCAATCAGCCCCAGCATTTT. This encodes CASRPQGTVSNQPQHF.